The 8 T cell receptor beta chains below were found in one sample sequenced in a study of shared clonotypes between healthy human individuals. Clones were read by immunoSEQ multiplex PCR, and TCRdb kept only the in-frame ones, dropping some. The sample records about 490,000 clones, 75% to 85% being singletons. The specimen was PBMCs. These TCRs come from a middle-aged woman in good health. Some clones in this sample may be carry-over from other donors' samples.

This clone has just a few counts. The chain is built from TRBV27 and TRBJ1-4; possibly TRBD1 for D (6 bases). The germline CDR1 and CDR2 sequences are MNHEY and SMNVEV (reference sequence). The CDR3 spans 16 residues. The V gene lost 3 bases and the J gene lost 7 bases, with 18 bases spanning the gap. The CDR3 bases are TGTGCCAGCAGTTTCCAACAGGGTAGGGTAGTTGAAAAACTGTTTTTT. Translating it yields CASSFQQGRVVEKLFF.

This clone was seen a handful of times. The V and J genes are TRBV9 and TRBJ2-7, with 7 nucleotides matching TRBD1. Germline-derived CDR1 and CDR2 are SGDLS and YYNGEE. CDR3 size: 13 residues. V was clipped by 3 bases and J by 6 bases; unmatched bases: 6. CDR3 sequence: CASSAMSGGEQYF. In DNA form, the CDR3 reads TGTGCCAGCAGCGCCATGTCAGGGGGCGAGCAGTACTTC.

V is TRBV4-1 and J is TRBJ2-1, with D maybe TRBD2 (7 bases). V was shortened by 1 base and J by 4 bases, with 11 bases between the two germline ends. The CDR3 is made up of 15 amino acids. Germline V lookup: CDR1 MGHRA, CDR2 YSYEKL. The CDR3 sequence is CASSQGGGGYNEQFF. The CDR3 DNA reads as TGCGCCAGCAGCCAAGGGGGAGGGGGATACAATGAGCAGTTCTTC.

Here the CDR3 reads CASSTSVKETQYF. The CDR3 coding sequence is TGTGCCAGCAGCACAAGCGTCAAAGAGACCCAGTACTTC. J is TRBJ2-5 and V is TRBV7-6, with D uncertain. V lost 5 bases and J 3 bases, leaving 10 bases between the germline ends. The germline CDR1 and CDR2 sequences are SGHVS and FNYEAQ. CDR3 length: 13 amino acids. Full variable domain (remainder filled in from reference TRBV7-6 and TRBJ2-5): GAGVSQSPRYKVTKRGQDVALRCDPISGHVSLYWYRQALGQGPEFLTYFNYEAQQDKSGLPNDRFSAERPEGSISTLTIQRTEQRDSAMYRCASSTSVKETQYFGPGTRLLVL.

In its sample, this clone was seen a few times. The chain links TRBV28 to TRBJ2-7; D might be TRBD2 (6 bases). The germline V gene encodes CDR1 MDHEN and CDR2 SYDVKM. Deletions cut 6 bases from V and 0 bases from J, with 6 bases between. This CDR3 region has 12 residues. The DNA of the CDR3 is TGTGCCAGCAGGGGACTCTCCTACGAGCAGTACTTC. Its translation: CASRGLSYEQYF.

This chain connects TRBV11-2 to TRBJ2-1, with 9 bases identical to TRBD2. V lost 5 bases, J lost 6 bases, and 11 bases stayed unmatched. Germline-derived CDR1 and CDR2 are SGHAT and FQNNGV. This CDR3 has 16 residues. CDR3 nucleotides: TGTGCCAGCAGCCCCCCGATAGCGGGAGTTGGCAATGAGCAGTTCTTC. It codes for CASSPPIAGVGNEQFF.

The V gene is TRBV7-9, the J gene TRBJ2-5; D is unclear. Germline V gives CDR1 SEHNR, CDR2 FQNEAQ (reference sequence). The ends were cut back, 0 bases at V and 2 bases at J, with 10 bases in the middle. The CDR3 is 15 residues long. The CDR3 coding sequence is TGTGCCAGCAGCTTAGCGTTTGGGGATCAAGAGACCCAGTACTTC. It translates to CASSLAFGDQETQYF.

The chain joins TRBV4-2 to TRBJ2-1; 10 positions agree with TRBD2. CDR1 is LGHNA, CDR2 YNFKEQ, per germline. The length of the CDR3 is 16 residues. V shed 2 bases and J 9 bases; nucleotides not matched to a gene: 10. The CDR3 nucleotides read TGTGCCAGCAGCCAAACCCCAGCGGGAGGGGCAGGTGAGCAGTTCTTC. Residues: CASSQTPAGGAGEQFF.